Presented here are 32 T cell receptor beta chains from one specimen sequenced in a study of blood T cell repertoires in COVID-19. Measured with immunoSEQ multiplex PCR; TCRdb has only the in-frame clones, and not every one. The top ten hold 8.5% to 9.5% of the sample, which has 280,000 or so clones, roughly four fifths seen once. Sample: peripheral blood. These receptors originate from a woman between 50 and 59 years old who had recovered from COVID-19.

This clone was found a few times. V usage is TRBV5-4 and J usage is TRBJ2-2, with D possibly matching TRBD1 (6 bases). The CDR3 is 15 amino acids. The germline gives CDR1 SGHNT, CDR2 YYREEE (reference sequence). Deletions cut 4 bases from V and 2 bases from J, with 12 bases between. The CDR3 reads CASSRQDFNTGELFF. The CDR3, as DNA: TGTGCCAGCAGCCGACAGGACTTTAACACCGGGGAGCTGTTTTTT.

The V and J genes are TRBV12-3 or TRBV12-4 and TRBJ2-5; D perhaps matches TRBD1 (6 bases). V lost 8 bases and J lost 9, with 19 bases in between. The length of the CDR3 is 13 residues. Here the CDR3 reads CASGRGQEVAQYF. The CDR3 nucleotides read TGTGCCAGCGGCAGGGGCCAAGAGGTAGCCCAGTACTTC.

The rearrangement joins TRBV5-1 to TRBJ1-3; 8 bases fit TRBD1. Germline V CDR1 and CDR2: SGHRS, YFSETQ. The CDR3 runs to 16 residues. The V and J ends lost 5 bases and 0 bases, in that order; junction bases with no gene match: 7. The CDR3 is CASSGGQVASGNTIYF. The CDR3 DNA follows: TGCGCCAGCAGTGGGGGACAGGTGGCCTCTGGAAACACCATATATTTT.

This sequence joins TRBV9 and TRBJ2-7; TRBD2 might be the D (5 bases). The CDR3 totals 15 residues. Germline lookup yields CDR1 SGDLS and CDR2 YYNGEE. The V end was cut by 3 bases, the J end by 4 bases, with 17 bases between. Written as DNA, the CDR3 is TGTGCCAGCAGCGCCCAAGGACCCCCGGGATACGAGCAGTACTTC. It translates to CASSAQGPPGYEQYF.

CDR3 in amino acids: CASSRRTGHNEKLFF. As DNA, the CDR3 is TGTGCCAGCAGCCGTCGGACAGGTCATAATGAAAAACTGTTTTTT. This sequence joins TRBV27 and TRBJ1-4; 7 positions agree with TRBD1. Looked up from germline, CDR1 is MNHEY and CDR2 is SMNVEV (reference sequence). Unmatched junction bases numbered 8, after V lost 6 bases and J lost 4 bases. This CDR3 contains 15 residues.

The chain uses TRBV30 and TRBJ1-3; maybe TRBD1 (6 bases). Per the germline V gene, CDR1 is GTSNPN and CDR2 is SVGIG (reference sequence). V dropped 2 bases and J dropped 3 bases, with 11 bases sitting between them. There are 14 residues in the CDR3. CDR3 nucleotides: TGTGCCTGGAGTTCAGGGGCTGGTGGAAACACCATATATTTT. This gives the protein CAWSSGAGGNTIYF.

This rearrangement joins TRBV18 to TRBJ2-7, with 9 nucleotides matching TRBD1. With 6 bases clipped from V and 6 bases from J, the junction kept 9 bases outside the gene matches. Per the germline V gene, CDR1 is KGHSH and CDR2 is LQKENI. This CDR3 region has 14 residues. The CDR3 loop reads CASSERDRDSEQYF. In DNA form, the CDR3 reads TGTGCCAGCTCGGAGCGGGACAGGGACTCCGAGCAGTACTTC.

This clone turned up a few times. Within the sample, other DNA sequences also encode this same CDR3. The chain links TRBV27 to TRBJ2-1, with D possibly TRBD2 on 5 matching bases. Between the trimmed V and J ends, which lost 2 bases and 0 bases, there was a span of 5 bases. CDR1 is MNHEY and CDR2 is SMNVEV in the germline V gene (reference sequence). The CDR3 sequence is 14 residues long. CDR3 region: CASSLAGSYNEQFF. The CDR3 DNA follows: TGTGCCAGCAGTTTAGCGGGCTCCTACAATGAGCAGTTCTTC.

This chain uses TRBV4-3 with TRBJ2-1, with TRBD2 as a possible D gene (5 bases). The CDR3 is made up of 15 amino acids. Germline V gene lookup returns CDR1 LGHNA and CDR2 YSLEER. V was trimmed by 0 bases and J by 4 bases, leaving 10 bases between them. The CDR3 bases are TGCGCCAGCAGCCAAGACCCGGGCGGGTACAATGAGCAGTTCTTC. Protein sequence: CASSQDPGGYNEQFF.

CDR3 amino acids: CASSLIGTGTGVGYTF. DNA for the CDR3: TGTGCCAGCAGTTTAATCGGGACCGGGACAGGGGTTGGCTACACCTTC. The chain employs TRBV27 and TRBJ1-2; 10 nucleotides match TRBD1. V lost 2 bases, J lost 7 bases, and 10 bases stayed unmatched. This CDR3 has 16 residues. Germline assignment: CDR1 MNHEY and CDR2 SMNVEV (reference sequence).

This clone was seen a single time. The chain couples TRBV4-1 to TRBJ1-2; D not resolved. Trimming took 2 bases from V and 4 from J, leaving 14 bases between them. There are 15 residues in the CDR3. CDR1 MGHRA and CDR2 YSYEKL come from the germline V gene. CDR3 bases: TGCGCCAGCAGCCAAAATGATAGAGTCGGCTATGGCTACACCTTC. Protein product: CASSQNDRVGYGYTF.

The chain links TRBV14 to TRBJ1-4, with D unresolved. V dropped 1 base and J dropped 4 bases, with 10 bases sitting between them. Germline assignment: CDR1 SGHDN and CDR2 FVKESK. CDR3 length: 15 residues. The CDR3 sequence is CASSQARLNNEKLFF. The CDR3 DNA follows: TGTGCCAGCAGCCAAGCGAGGCTGAATAATGAAAAACTGTTTTTT.

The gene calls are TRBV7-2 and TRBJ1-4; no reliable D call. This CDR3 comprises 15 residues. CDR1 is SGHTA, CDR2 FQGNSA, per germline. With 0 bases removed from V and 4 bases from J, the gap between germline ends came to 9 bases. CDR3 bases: TGTGCCAGCAGCTTAGCGGTCCAGATTAATGAAAAACTGTTTTTT. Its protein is CASSLAVQINEKLFF.

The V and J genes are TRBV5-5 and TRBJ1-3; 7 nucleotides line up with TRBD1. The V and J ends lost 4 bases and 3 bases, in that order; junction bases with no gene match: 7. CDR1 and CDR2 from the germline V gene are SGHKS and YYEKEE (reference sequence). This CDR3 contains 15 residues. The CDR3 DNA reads TGTGCCAGCAGCGCCTCAACAGGGGTTGGAAACACCATATATTTT. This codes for CASSASTGVGNTIYF.

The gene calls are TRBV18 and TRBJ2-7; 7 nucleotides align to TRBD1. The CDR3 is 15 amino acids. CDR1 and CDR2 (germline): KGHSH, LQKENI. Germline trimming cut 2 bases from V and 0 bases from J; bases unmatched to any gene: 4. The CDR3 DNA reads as TGTGCCAGCTCACCATACAAGGGGGCCTCCTACGAGCAGTACTTC. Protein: CASSPYKGASYEQYF.

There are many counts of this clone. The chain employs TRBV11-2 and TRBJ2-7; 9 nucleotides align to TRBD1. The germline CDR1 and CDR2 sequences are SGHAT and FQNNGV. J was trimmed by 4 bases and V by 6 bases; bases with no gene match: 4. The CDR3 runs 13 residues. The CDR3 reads CASRTGGMYEQYF. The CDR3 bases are TGTGCCAGCAGGACAGGGGGTATGTACGAGCAGTACTTC.

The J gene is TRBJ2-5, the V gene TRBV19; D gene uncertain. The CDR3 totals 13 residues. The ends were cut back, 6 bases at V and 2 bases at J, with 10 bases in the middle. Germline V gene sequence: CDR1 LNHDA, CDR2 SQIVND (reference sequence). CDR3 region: CASSTSRQETQYF. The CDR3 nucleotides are TGTGCCAGTAGCACCAGCAGGCAAGAGACCCAGTACTTC.

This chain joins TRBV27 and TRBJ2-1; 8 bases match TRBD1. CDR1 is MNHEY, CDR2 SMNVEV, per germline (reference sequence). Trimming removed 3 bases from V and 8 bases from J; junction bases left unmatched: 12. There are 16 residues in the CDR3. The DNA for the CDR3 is TGTGCCAGCAGTTTGCTCCCGGGACAGGCTTCCGATGAGCAGTTCTTC. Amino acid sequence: CASSLLPGQASDEQFF.

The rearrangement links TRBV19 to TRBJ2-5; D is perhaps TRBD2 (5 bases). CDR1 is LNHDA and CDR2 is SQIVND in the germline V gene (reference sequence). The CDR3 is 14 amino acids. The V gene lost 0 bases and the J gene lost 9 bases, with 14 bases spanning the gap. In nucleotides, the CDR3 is TGTGCCAGTAGTATAGACGACGAAGAGAGGGCCCAGTACTTC. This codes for CASSIDDEERAQYF.

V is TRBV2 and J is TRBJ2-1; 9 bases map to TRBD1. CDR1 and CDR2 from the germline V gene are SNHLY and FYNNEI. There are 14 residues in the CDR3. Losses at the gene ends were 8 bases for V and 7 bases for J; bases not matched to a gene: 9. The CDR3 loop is CASPPGQGYNEQFF. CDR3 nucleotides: TGTGCCAGCCCACCCGGACAGGGGTATAATGAGCAGTTCTTC.

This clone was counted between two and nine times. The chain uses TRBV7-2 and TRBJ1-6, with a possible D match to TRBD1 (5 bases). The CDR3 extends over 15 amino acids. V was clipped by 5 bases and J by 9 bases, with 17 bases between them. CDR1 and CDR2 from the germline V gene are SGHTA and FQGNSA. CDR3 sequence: CASSRVGAPGSPLHF. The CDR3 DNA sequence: TGTGCCAGCAGCAGGGTAGGGGCACCGGGTTCACCCCTCCACTTT.

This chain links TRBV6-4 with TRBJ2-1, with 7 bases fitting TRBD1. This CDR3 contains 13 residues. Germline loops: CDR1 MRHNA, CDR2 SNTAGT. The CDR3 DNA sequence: TGTGCGAGCTGTGAGGGGGCACAGGCAGAGCAGTTCTTC. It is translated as CASCEGAQAEQFF.

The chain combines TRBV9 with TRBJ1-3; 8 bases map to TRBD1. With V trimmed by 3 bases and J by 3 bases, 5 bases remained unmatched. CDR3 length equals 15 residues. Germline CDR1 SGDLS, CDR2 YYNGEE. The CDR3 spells CASSARQGNGNTIYF. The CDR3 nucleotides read TGTGCCAGCAGCGCCCGACAGGGGAATGGAAACACCATATATTTT.

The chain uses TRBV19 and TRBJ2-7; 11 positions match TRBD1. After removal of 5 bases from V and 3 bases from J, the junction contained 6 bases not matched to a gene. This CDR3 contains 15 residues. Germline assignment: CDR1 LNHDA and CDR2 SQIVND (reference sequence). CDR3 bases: TGTGCCAGTAGTCCAGGACAGGGGGCGGGCTACGAGCAGTACTTC. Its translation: CASSPGQGAGYEQYF.

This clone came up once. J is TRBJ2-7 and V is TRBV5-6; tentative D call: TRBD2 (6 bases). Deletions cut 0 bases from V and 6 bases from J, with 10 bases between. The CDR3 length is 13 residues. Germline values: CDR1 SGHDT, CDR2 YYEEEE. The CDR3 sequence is CASSLASGAEQYF. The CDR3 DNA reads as TGTGCCAGCAGCTTGGCCTCGGGAGCCGAGCAGTACTTC.

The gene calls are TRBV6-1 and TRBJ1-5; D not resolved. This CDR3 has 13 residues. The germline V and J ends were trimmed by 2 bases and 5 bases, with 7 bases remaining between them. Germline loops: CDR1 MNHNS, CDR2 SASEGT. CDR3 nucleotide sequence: TGTGCCAGCAGTGAACTTAAGCATCAGCCCCAGCATTTT. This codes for CASSELKHQPQHF.

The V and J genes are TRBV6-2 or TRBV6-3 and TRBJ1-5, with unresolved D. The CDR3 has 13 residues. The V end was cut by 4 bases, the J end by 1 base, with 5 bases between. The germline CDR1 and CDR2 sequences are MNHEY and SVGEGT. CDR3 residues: CASSLQSNQPQHF. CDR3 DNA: TGTGCCAGCAGTTTGCAGAGCAATCAGCCCCAGCATTTT.

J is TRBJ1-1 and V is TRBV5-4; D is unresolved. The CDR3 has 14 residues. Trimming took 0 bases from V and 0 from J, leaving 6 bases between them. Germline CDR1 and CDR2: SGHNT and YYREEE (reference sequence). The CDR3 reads CASSLAPVNTEAFF. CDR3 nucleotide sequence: TGTGCCAGCAGCTTGGCGCCGGTGAACACTGAAGCTTTCTTT.

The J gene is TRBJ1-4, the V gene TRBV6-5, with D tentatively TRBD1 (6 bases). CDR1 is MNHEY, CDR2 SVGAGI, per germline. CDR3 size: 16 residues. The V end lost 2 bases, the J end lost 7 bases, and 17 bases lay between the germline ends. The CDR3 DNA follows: TGTGCCAGCAGTTACCAATGGCAGGGGAATGTTGAAAAACTGTTTTTT. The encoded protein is CASSYQWQGNVEKLFF.

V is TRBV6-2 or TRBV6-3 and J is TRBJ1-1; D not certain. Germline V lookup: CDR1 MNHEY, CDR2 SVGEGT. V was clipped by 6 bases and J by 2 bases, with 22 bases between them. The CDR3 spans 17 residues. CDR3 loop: CASSRTLGGSRNTEAFF. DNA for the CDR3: TGTGCCAGCAGCCGCACTTTGGGTGGGAGCCGTAACACTGAAGCTTTCTTT.

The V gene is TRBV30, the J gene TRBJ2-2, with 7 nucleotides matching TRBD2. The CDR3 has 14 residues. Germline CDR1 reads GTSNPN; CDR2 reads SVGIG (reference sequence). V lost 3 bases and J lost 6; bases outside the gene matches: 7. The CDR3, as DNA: TGTGCCTGGAGAGGAACTAGCGCCGCCGGGGAGCTGTTTTTT. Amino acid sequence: CAWRGTSAAGELFF. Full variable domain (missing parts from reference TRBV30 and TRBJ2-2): SQTIHQWPATLVQPVGSPLSLECTVEGTSNPNLYWYRQAAGRGLQLLFYSVGIGQISSEVPQNLSASRPQDRQFILSSKKLLLSDSGFYLCAWRGTSAAGELFFGEGSRLTVL.

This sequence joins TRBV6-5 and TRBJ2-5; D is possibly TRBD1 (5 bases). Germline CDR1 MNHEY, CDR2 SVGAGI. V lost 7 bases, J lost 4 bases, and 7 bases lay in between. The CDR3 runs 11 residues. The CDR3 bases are TGTGCCAGCACAACAGGAGAGACCCAGTACTTC. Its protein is CASTTGETQYF.